The 14 T cell receptor beta chains reported below all come from one sample, sequenced in a study of early stage breast cancer tumors (dated by TCRdb to 2017 to 2019). The library was produced with the immunoSEQ multiplex PCR assay. As stored in TCRdb, this immuneACCESS dataset retains in-frame rearrangements with V and J assigned. A fraction of the clones does not appear; measured against another copy, unresolved V genes explain less than half of the discrepancy, and the remainder lacks a known reason. This sample holds under 20,000 clones; 80% to 90% were observed only once. The ten largest clonotypes hold over 1.5% of the sample. Sequenced input: blood. All receptors derive from a person aged 65-85 years with breast cancer.

V gene TRBV30 combines with J gene TRBJ2-1; no reliable D call. CDR3 length: 11 residues. From germline, CDR1 is GTSNPN and CDR2 SVGIG (reference sequence). The V end was cut by 4 bases, the J end by 6 bases, with 7 bases between. The CDR3 sequence is CAWTPGNEQFF. CDR3 bases: TGTGCCTGGACCCCCGGCAATGAGCAGTTCTTC.

This chain connects TRBV5-5 to TRBJ2-7, with D unclear. Germline CDR1 and CDR2: SGHKS and YYEKEE (reference sequence). V was clipped by 3 bases and J by 2 bases, with 9 bases between them. The CDR3 is made up of 13 amino acids. CDR3 sequence: CASSWPGPYEQYF. DNA of the CDR3: TGTGCCAGCAGCTGGCCGGGTCCCTACGAGCAGTACTTC. Looking up the rest from reference TRBV5-5 and TRBJ2-7 gives the full variable domain: DAGVTQSPTHLIKTRGQQVTLRCSPISGHKSVSWYQQVLGQGPQFIFQYYEKEERGRGNFPDRFSARQFPNYSSELNVNALLLGDSALYLCASSWPGPYEQYFGPGTRLTVT.

The chain joins TRBV5-1 to TRBJ1-5; D unclear. This CDR3 contains 15 residues. V lost 5 bases to trimming and J lost 0 bases, with 12 bases between them. CDR1 and CDR2 from the germline V gene are SGHRS and YFSETQ. The DNA of the CDR3 is TGCGCCAGCAGGGTCGAGCCTTATAGCAATCAGCCCCAGCATTTT. Translating it yields CASRVEPYSNQPQHF.

The chain has TRBV4-1 and TRBJ2-7; 12 nucleotides line up with TRBD1. The germline V gene has CDR1 MGHRA and CDR2 YSYEKL. The CDR3 length is 17 residues. V trimming: 0 bases; J trimming: 6 bases; junction bases outside the gene matches: 9. The CDR3 DNA reads TGCGCCAGCAGCCAAGAAGGAGCCGGGACAGGGGGCACCGAGCAGTACTTC. Protein: CASSQEGAGTGGTEQYF.

The chain employs TRBV6-1 and TRBJ1-6; D is ambiguous. The CDR3 is 12 residues long. With 7 bases removed from V and 6 bases from J, the gap between germline ends came to 7 bases. From germline, CDR1 is MNHNS and CDR2 SASEGT. The CDR3 DNA reads TGTGCCAGCACTCTCCTTAATTCACCCCTCCACTTT. It encodes CASTLLNSPLHF.

The chain carries TRBV19 and TRBJ1-1; possibly TRBD1 for D (6 bases). Germline CDR1 and CDR2: LNHDA and SQIVND (reference sequence). This CDR3 has 16 amino acids. The germline V and J ends were trimmed by 4 bases and 1 base, with 16 bases remaining between them. This chain's CDR3 is CASSTSRGGRNTEAFF. DNA of the CDR3: TGTGCCAGTAGTACCTCCCGGGGGGGCAGGAACACTGAAGCTTTCTTT.

V is TRBV6-6 and J is TRBJ1-5; 12 positions agree with TRBD1. Germline values: CDR1 MNHNY, CDR2 SVGAGI (reference sequence). Germline trimming cut 11 bases from V and 5 bases from J; bases unmatched to any gene: 7. The length of the CDR3 is 14 residues. The CDR3 DNA is TGTGCCGGGGGGACAGGGGGCCCCGATCAGCCCCAGCATTTT. Translating it yields CAGGTGGPDQPQHF.

The chain recombines TRBV2 with TRBJ1-2; the D is unclear. The CDR3 loop spans 13 amino acids. V lost 4 bases to trimming and J lost 0 bases, with 6 bases between them. The V gene's germline CDR1 is SNHLY and CDR2 FYNNEI. CDR3 amino acids: CASSGAANYGYTF. The CDR3 bases are TGTGCCAGCAGTGGGGCAGCTAACTATGGCTACACCTTC.

The chain is built from TRBV19 and TRBJ1-1; 7 bases are a match to TRBD1. The CDR3 consists of 14 residues. The V gene's germline CDR1 is LNHDA and CDR2 SQIVND (reference sequence). The ends lost 9 bases at V and 1 base at J; junction bases unmatched: 8. Here the CDR3 DNA reads TGTGCCAGCCAAGCACAGGGGACGAACACTGAAGCTTTCTTT. Translation gives CASQAQGTNTEAFF.

The chain joins TRBV4-3 to TRBJ2-5; D perhaps matches TRBD2 (7 bases). Trimming pared 4 bases from V and 2 bases from J, leaving 17 bases between. The CDR3 has 16 amino acids. Germline CDR1 LGHNA, CDR2 YSLEER. The chain's CDR3 is CASSLRAGAIQETQYF. The CDR3 coding sequence is TGCGCCAGCAGCCTACGGGCGGGGGCAATACAAGAGACCCAGTACTTC.

The rearrangement uses TRBV5-1 and TRBJ2-1, with D perhaps matching TRBD2 (7 bases). Germline lookup yields CDR1 SGHRS and CDR2 YFSETQ. V gave up 2 bases and J gave up 9 bases, with 24 bases separating them. This CDR3 is 17 amino acids long. The CDR3: CASSFFGPGGGQGEQFF. The CDR3 DNA reads as TGCGCCAGCAGCTTCTTTGGGCCTGGGGGGGGCCAGGGTGAGCAGTTCTTC.

The V and J genes are TRBV27 and TRBJ2-3, with 8 nucleotides matching TRBD2. Germline V lookup: CDR1 MNHEY, CDR2 SMNVEV (reference sequence). The CDR3 loop spans 16 amino acids. J lost 0 bases, V lost 5 bases, and 7 bases had no gene match. CDR3 loop: CASSPGGGPSTDTQYF. The CDR3 DNA sequence: TGTGCCAGCAGTCCCGGGGGGGGGCCTAGCACAGATACGCAGTATTTT.

This chain's CDR3 is CASSHGLGRYEQYF. CDR3 in DNA: TGTGCCAGCAGCCACGGACTAGGAAGGTACGAGCAGTACTTC. V usage is TRBV4-2 and J usage is TRBJ2-7, with TRBD2 matching over 7 bases. This CDR3 comprises 14 residues. Trimming removed 3 bases from V and 4 bases from J; junction bases left unmatched: 6. The germline V gene has CDR1 LGHNA and CDR2 YNFKEQ.

J is TRBJ1-2 and V is TRBV27; unclear D gene. The CDR3 contains 15 residues. The V end was cut by 1 base, the J end by 4 bases, with 13 bases between. Germline V gene data show CDR1 as MNHEY and CDR2 as SMNVEV (reference sequence). CDR3 DNA: TGTGCCAGCAGTTTATTTCCCAAAGCGGCCTATGGCTACACCTTC. Residues: CASSLFPKAAYGYTF.